The 15 T cell receptor beta chains presented below share a single source sample, sequenced in a study of control samples from healthy donors and cancer patients. Sequencing used immunoSEQ multiplex PCR; TCRdb keeps in-frame clones, though not all of them. The data show 120,000 to 150,000 clones, 89% seen once. Sequencing used blood. The receptor set was obtained from a young man in good health.

V gene TRBV10-3 combines with J gene TRBJ1-2; 8 positions agree with TRBD1. CDR3 length: 15 residues. Germline CDR1 ENHRY, CDR2 SYGVKD. Trimming at V came to 3 bases and at J to 8 bases, leaving 11 bases not matched to a gene. The CDR3 sequence: CAISDKGGQAGGYTF. The CDR3 DNA sequence: TGTGCCATCAGTGATAAGGGGGGACAGGCTGGAGGCTACACCTTC.

This clone has a single count. In nucleotides, the CDR3 is TGTGCCAGCAGTGTGGGACAGAACACTGAAGCTTTCTTT. It encodes CASSVGQNTEAFF. The rearrangement links TRBV12-3 or TRBV12-4 to TRBJ1-1, with D tentatively TRBD1 (6 bases). The CDR3 sequence is 13 residues long. V dropped 5 bases and J dropped 1 base, with 8 bases sitting between them.

The chain combines TRBV19 with TRBJ2-3; a weak D match, TRBD1 (5 bases). The V gene lost 3 bases and the J gene lost 1 base, with 11 bases spanning the gap. The CDR3 covers 15 residues. From germline, CDR1 is LNHDA and CDR2 SQIVND (reference sequence). DNA of the CDR3: TGTGCCAGTAGTATTCTGGCAGGGCGCACAGATACGCAGTATTTT. Protein product: CASSILAGRTDTQYF.

The J gene is TRBJ2-2, the V gene TRBV5-1; D remains ambiguous. Germline V CDR1 and CDR2: SGHRS, YFSETQ. Deletions cut 3 bases from V and 0 bases from J, with 12 bases between. The CDR3 loop spans 16 amino acids. This chain's CDR3 is CASSSWIGPNTGELFF. CDR3 nucleotides: TGCGCCAGCAGCTCTTGGATAGGACCGAACACCGGGGAGCTGTTTTTT.

The genes are TRBV5-8 and TRBJ2-7; possible D gene TRBD1, 5 bases. The V gene lost 9 bases and the J gene lost 3 bases, with 16 bases spanning the gap. CDR1 and CDR2 from the germline V gene are SGHTS and YDEGEE. The length of the CDR3 is 13 residues. CDR3 loop: CATDDGRGYEQYF. CDR3 nucleotides: TGTGCCACCGACGACGGAAGGGGCTACGAGCAGTACTTC.

In its sample, this clone was seen a few times. The chain employs TRBV3-1 (or the pseudogene TRBV3-2) and TRBJ2-5; perhaps TRBD2 as D (6 bases). Germline loops: CDR1 LGHDT, CDR2 YNNKEL (reference sequence). The CDR3 has 16 amino acids. V was shortened by 4 bases and J by 5 bases, with 20 bases between the two germline ends. CDR3 loop: CASSRPTGPRGETQYF. In nucleotides, the CDR3 is TGTGCCAGCAGCCGACCAACAGGTCCCCGGGGGGAGACCCAGTACTTC.

The chain links TRBV7-7 to TRBJ2-3; TRBD1 aligns across 9 bases. This CDR3 region has 16 residues. CDR1 is SSHAT, CDR2 FNYEAQ, per germline (reference sequence). V gave up 1 base and J gave up 4 bases; unmatched junction bases: 6. The CDR3 DNA follows: TGTGCCAGCAGCTTAGGCTGGACAGGGGAGGCAGATACGCAGTATTTT. This codes for CASSLGWTGEADTQYF.

The J gene is TRBJ2-2, the V gene TRBV19; 8 bases are a match to TRBD1. Germline V gene data show CDR1 as LNHDA and CDR2 as SQIVND (reference sequence). V shed 7 bases and J 5 bases; nucleotides not matched to a gene: 9. The length of the CDR3 is 15 residues. The CDR3 DNA reads as TGTGCCAGTACAGGGGGCCCGCTCTGGACCGGGGAGCTGTTTTTT. Translation: CASTGGPLWTGELFF.

This clone was counted a single time. The V call is TRBV4-1, the J call TRBJ2-3; 11 positions agree with TRBD2. CDR1 MGHRA and CDR2 YSYEKL come from the germline V gene. V trimming: 1 base; J trimming: 4 bases; junction bases outside the gene matches: 1. This CDR3 spans 15 amino acids. CDR3 loop: CASSQVAGGSDTQYF. The CDR3 coding sequence is TGCGCCAGCAGCCAAGTAGCGGGAGGGTCAGATACGCAGTATTTT.

The chain combines TRBV6-2 or TRBV6-3 with TRBJ2-5; no clear D. The CDR3 runs to 12 residues. Germline V gene sequence: CDR1 MNHEY, CDR2 SVGEGT. The ends were cut back, 3 bases at V and 3 bases at J, with 5 bases in the middle. CDR3 loop: CASSYEEETQYF. The DNA of the CDR3 is TGTGCCAGCAGTTATGAGGAAGAGACCCAGTACTTC.

The V call is TRBV5-1, the J call TRBJ2-3; D remains ambiguous. Trimming removed 4 bases at V and 6 bases at J, with 15 bases between. Germline V CDR1 and CDR2: SGHRS, YFSETQ. This CDR3 is 14 amino acids long. The CDR3 DNA sequence: TGCGCCAGCAGCCTCCGGGTCTTGGGCGATACGCAGTATTTT. As protein: CASSLRVLGDTQYF.

The J gene is TRBJ1-1, the V gene TRBV4-3, with no clear D. The length of the CDR3 is 18 residues. The V end was cut by 0 bases, the J end by 4 bases, with 21 bases between. Looked up from germline, CDR1 is LGHNA and CDR2 is YSLEER. CDR3 sequence reads: CASSQDLDRRSVGTEAFF. For the CDR3, the DNA is TGCGCCAGCAGCCAAGATTTGGACCGGAGGTCAGTGGGCACTGAAGCTTTCTTT.

This clone was detected once. V gene TRBV11-3 combines with J gene TRBJ1-5; 7 bases align to TRBD1. Germline V gene data show CDR1 as SGHNT and CDR2 as YENEEA. The CDR3 covers 18 residues. The V segment lost 5 bases and the J segment 3 bases; nucleotides outside the gene matches: 16. The CDR3 sequence: CASSLQGGGYTFNQPQHF. CDR3 DNA: TGTGCCAGCAGCCTCCAGGGGGGAGGGTACACATTCAATCAGCCCCAGCATTTT.

The V gene is TRBV6-5, the J gene TRBJ1-2, with D possibly TRBD1 on 6 matching bases. The CDR3 is made up of 15 amino acids. Germline CDR1 and CDR2: MNHEY and SVGAGI. V was clipped by 0 bases and J by 4 bases, with 12 bases between them. CDR3 sequence: CASSYSAGAGYGYTF. CDR3 nucleotide sequence: TGTGCCAGCAGTTACTCTGCGGGGGCGGGCTATGGCTACACCTTC.

The DNA of the CDR3 is TGCAGTGCTAGTTCCCGACTAGCCTACGAGCAGTACTTC. Translated: CSASSRLAYEQYF. The chain is built from TRBV20-1 and TRBJ2-7; D is perhaps TRBD2 (6 bases). The germline gives CDR1 DFQATT, CDR2 SNEGSKA (reference sequence). Trimming removed 3 bases from V and 2 bases from J, with 11 bases in between. This CDR3 is built from 13 residues.